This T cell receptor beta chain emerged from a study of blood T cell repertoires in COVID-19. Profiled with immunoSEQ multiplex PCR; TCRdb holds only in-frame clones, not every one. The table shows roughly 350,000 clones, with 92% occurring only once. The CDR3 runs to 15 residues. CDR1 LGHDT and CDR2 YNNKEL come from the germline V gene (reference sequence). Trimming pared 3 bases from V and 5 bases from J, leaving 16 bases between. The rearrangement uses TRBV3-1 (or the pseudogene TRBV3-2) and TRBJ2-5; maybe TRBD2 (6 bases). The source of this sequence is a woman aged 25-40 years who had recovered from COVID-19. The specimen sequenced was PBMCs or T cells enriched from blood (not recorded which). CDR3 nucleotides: TGTGCCAGCAGCCAGTTTGGGACTCCGGGGGAGACCCAGTACTTC. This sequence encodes CASSQFGTPGETQYF.